These 15 T cell receptor beta chains were sequenced from one sample in a study of cytomegalovirus exposure and HLA in healthy donors. Researchers ran the PCR with 60 Vbeta and 13 Jbeta primers. Assay used: immunoSEQ multiplex PCR; TCRdb lists only in-frame clones, some missing. The sample holds tens of thousands of clones, roughly 70% seen once. The sequenced sample consisted of PBMCs. All receptors come from a man aged 30 to 45 in good health and CMV-seronegative.

This clone was counted only a few times. This chain joins TRBV5-6 and TRBJ2-7, with D possibly TRBD1 on 6 matching bases. Trimming shortened V by 3 bases and J by 2 bases, and 15 bases separated the two germline ends. CDR1 SGHDT and CDR2 YYEEEE come from the germline V gene. The CDR3 has 15 residues. CDR3 bases: TGTGCCAGCAGCTACCGAGGGGGTTCCCCCTACGAGCAGTACTTC. It specifies CASSYRGGSPYEQYF.

This rearrangement joins TRBV7-9 to TRBJ1-5, with 8 bases that match TRBD1. CDR3 length: 15 residues. The junction had 10 bases not matched to a gene; V was cut back by 5 bases and J by 7 bases. The germline V gene encodes CDR1 SEHNR and CDR2 FQNEAQ (reference sequence). The CDR3 nucleotides read TGTGCCAGCAGCGCACGCGGACAGGGAGGCCAGCCCCAGCATTTT. This encodes CASSARGQGGQPQHF.

The chain is built from TRBV4-2 and TRBJ2-1; 10 bases fit TRBD1. The V gene's germline CDR1 is LGHNA and CDR2 YNFKEQ. The V gene end was trimmed by 7 bases and the J gene end by 6 bases; junction bases not matched to a gene: 3. The CDR3 consists of 13 residues. The CDR3 here is CASKGQGGNEQFF. Here the CDR3 DNA reads TGTGCCAGCAAAGGACAGGGGGGCAATGAGCAGTTCTTC.

In its sample, this clone was seen a few times. The V call is TRBV29-1, the J call TRBJ1-1, with TRBD1 identical over 9 bases. This CDR3 spans 14 amino acids. Trimming took 4 bases from V and 1 from J; bases not matched to a gene: 4. Germline CDR1 reads SQVTM; CDR2 reads ANQGSEA. CDR3 residues: CSVAGTGKNTEAFF. The CDR3 nucleotides read TGCAGCGTTGCCGGGACAGGGAAGAACACTGAAGCTTTCTTT.

V gene TRBV30 combines with J gene TRBJ2-2; 9 positions agree with TRBD2. This CDR3 has 16 amino acids. The junction had 8 bases not matched to a gene; V was cut back by 4 bases and J by 2 bases. CDR1 is GTSNPN and CDR2 is SVGIG in the germline V gene (reference sequence). The CDR3 DNA sequence: TGTGCCTGGAAACCCAGCGGGAGGCACAACACCGGGGAGCTGTTTTTT. Translated: CAWKPSGRHNTGELFF. Filled out from reference TRBV30 and TRBJ2-2, the complete variable domain reads SQTIHQWPATLVQPVGSPLSLECTVEGTSNPNLYWYRQAAGRGLQLLFYSVGIGQISSEVPQNLSASRPQDRQFILSSKKLLLSDSGFYLCAWKPSGRHNTGELFFGEGSRLTVL.

V and J are TRBV30 and TRBJ1-1; perhaps TRBD1 as D (6 bases). CDR1 and CDR2 from the germline V gene are GTSNPN and SVGIG (reference sequence). V lost 3 bases, J lost 1 base, and 15 bases lay in between. The CDR3 is 15 amino acids. The DNA of the CDR3 is TGTGCCTGGAGGGGGGCTACGGGGAGGAACACTGAAGCTTTCTTT. This gives the protein CAWRGATGRNTEAFF.

Regarding this clone: The junction does not match germline at one end; this may be a read error. The V and J genes are TRBV7-9 and TRBJ1-2; D gene unclear. The CDR3 runs 12 residues. The germline gives CDR1 SEHNR, CDR2 FQNEAQ (reference sequence). The CDR3: CSSSSLTRGYTF. In nucleotides, the CDR3 is TGTTCCAGCAGCTCTCTCACGCGGGGCTACACCTTC. The full variable domain, in which reference TRBV7-9 and TRBJ1-2 provide the parts outside the CDR3, is DTGVSQNPRHKITKRGQNVTFRCDPISEHNRLYWYRQTLGQGPEFLTYFQNEAQLEKSRLLSDRFSAERPKGSFSTLEIQRTEQGDSAMYLCSSSSLTRGYTFGSGTRLTVV.

The CDR3 coding sequence is TGTGCCAGCAGTCAACAGGGGGCGGGCGAAAAACTGTTTTTT. Protein sequence: CASSQQGAGEKLFF. The J gene is TRBJ1-4, the V gene TRBV27; 9 bases match TRBD1. The CDR3 covers 14 residues. Unmatched junction bases numbered 6, after V lost 5 bases and J lost 8 bases. The germline CDR1 and CDR2 sequences are MNHEY and SMNVEV (reference sequence).

The chain couples TRBV30 to TRBJ1-3, with a possible D match to TRBD1 (5 bases). CDR1 and CDR2 (germline): GTSNPN, SVGIG (reference sequence). V was pared by 4 bases and J by 0 bases, with 13 bases between. The CDR3 consists of 15 residues. The CDR3 DNA reads as TGTGCCTGGATGGGACTCGGACTCTCTGGAAACACCATATATTTT. Amino acid sequence: CAWMGLGLSGNTIYF.

The V call is TRBV2, the J call TRBJ2-1; D not certain. Germline V gene sequence: CDR1 SNHLY, CDR2 FYNNEI. Trimming pared 7 bases from V and 4 bases from J, leaving 8 bases between. The length of the CDR3 is 12 residues. The CDR3 DNA sequence: TGTGCCAGCACTGGAGATTACAATGAGCAGTTCTTC. Residues: CASTGDYNEQFF.

This clone was found a few times. The chain employs TRBV9 and TRBJ2-7; D possibly corresponds to TRBD2 (6 bases). V lost 0 bases and J 6 bases, leaving 10 bases between the germline ends. Per germline, CDR1 SGDLS and CDR2 YYNGEE. The CDR3 runs 13 residues. The CDR3 DNA is TGTGCCAGCAGCGTAGGGAGGGTGGCCGAGCAGTACTTC. It translates to CASSVGRVAEQYF.

V usage is TRBV5-1 and J usage is TRBJ2-5, with TRBD1 identical over 10 bases. The junction had 4 bases not matched to a gene; V was cut back by 4 bases and J by 4 bases. The CDR3 spans 14 residues. CDR1 is SGHRS, CDR2 YFSETQ, per germline. CDR3 region: CASSSGTGVETQYF. The CDR3 coding sequence is TGCGCCAGCAGCAGCGGGACAGGGGTAGAGACCCAGTACTTC.

This chain joins TRBV7-2 and TRBJ1-4; TRBD1 matches at 7 bases. Losses at the gene ends were 5 bases for V and 7 bases for J; bases not matched to a gene: 4. CDR1 and CDR2 (germline): SGHTA, FQGNSA. This CDR3 has 13 amino acids. The CDR3 reads CASSANRGEKLFF. The CDR3 region has the DNA TGTGCCAGCAGCGCCAACAGGGGTGAAAAACTGTTTTTT.

This clone occurred once. This sequence joins TRBV27 and TRBJ1-2; perhaps TRBD1 as D (6 bases). V dropped 3 bases and J dropped 7 bases, with 9 bases sitting between them. This CDR3 contains 12 residues. Germline CDR1 MNHEY, CDR2 SMNVEV (reference sequence). The CDR3 protein is CASSFGGVGYTF. Here the CDR3 DNA reads TGTGCCAGCAGTTTTGGGGGCGTTGGCTACACCTTC.

Concerning this clone itself: A read error may account for a junction end that differs from germline. The J gene is TRBJ1-4, the V gene TRBV30, with 9 bases identical to TRBD1. Germline CDR1 is GTSNPN and CDR2 is SVGIG (reference sequence). CDR3 length: 13 amino acids. CDR3 DNA: TGTGCCTGGAGTGTAGAGACAGGGGGAAAAACTGTTTTT. Translating gives CAWSVETGGKTVF. Combining the CDR3 with reference TRBV30 and TRBJ1-4 gives the whole variable domain SQTIHQWPATLVQPVGSPLSLECTVEGTSNPNLYWYRQAAGRGLQLLFYSVGIGQISSEVPQNLSASRPQDRQFILSSKKLLLSDSGFYLCAWSVETGGKTVFGSGTQLSVL.